The T cell receptor (beta chain) described here comes from a study of human T cells and chemical hapten exposure. Germline CDR1 and CDR2: KGHSH and LQKENI. V was clipped by 3 bases and J by 1 base, with 6 bases between them. CDR3 length: 13 amino acids. This clonotype was recorded many times. Its antigen is not known. As for time point: patch test 1, 2 weeks after DPC sensitization. As for treatment: therapeutic diphenylcyclopropenone sensitization with weekly scalp DPC. Each donor was an alopecia patient between 18 and 70 years of age who qualified for DPC. The library labeled individual cDNA molecules by adding unique molecular identifiers to them. In TCRdb, the RACE reads were re-called with MiXCR into one record per CDR3 protein. The table has approximately 80,000 distinct CDR3 sequences, approximately 8% seen once; the top ten hold under 2%. The study's findings and limits: The presence of alopecia in the donors means their immune response may differ from healthy people's.

This sequence originates from a woman in her twenties or thirties with alopecia areata. Some clones in this sample may be carry-over from other donors' samples. V usage is TRBV18 and J usage is TRBJ1-1; maybe TRBD1 (5 bases). The sequenced sample was whole blood, obtained in connection with sensitization to the hapten diphenylcyclopropenone (DPC). DNA for the CDR3: TGTGCCAGCTCACCCGGACAGAACACTGAAGCTTTCTTT. As protein: CASSPGQNTEAFF.